The rows below give T cell receptor beta chains drawn from one sample of a study of breast tumors, draining lymph nodes, adjacent tissues. TCRdb itself ran the multiplex PCR reads through MiXCR, one entry per CDR3 protein. This sample yields about 110,000 distinct CDR3 sequences, of which approximately 28% are seen a single time; approximately 5.2% belongs to the top ten. Sample: axillary lymph node tissue. All receptors derive from a female donor with breast cancer. Some clones in this sample may be carry-over from other donors' samples. Each CDR3 is given without its conserved first and last residue. The D gene is left open where the match is weak.

d_call,j_call,v_call,cdr3_aa
NA,TRBJ2-3,TRBV4-1,ASSQGGSTDTQY
NA,TRBJ2-1,TRBV7-9,ASSSKAYNEQF
TRBD1,TRBJ2-7,TRBV5-4,ASRTGQGSYEQY
NA,TRBJ1-1,TRBV20-1,SASWGFPEAF
TRBD2,TRBJ2-1,TRBV20-1,SARPSGTSGIRMQF
NA,TRBJ1-1,TRBV12-3/TRBV12-4,ASSFGGDYTEAF
NA,TRBJ2-2,TRBV5-1,ASSLDWGPHTGELF
TRBD1,TRBJ1-6,TRBV25-1,ASGRAAGTGTRSPLH
NA,TRBJ1-1,TRBV6-2/TRBV6-3,ASSSEFNTEAF
TRBD2,TRBJ2-5,TRBV7-8,ASSLPAGEGETQY
NA,TRBJ1-2,TRBV29-1,SVDHSQGQSNYGYT
NA,TRBJ1-2,TRBV19,ASSMKGNYGYT
NA,TRBJ2-7,TRBV12-3/TRBV12-4,ASSFRPSYEQY
NA,TRBJ2-2,TRBV4-3,ASSQAVVGELF
NA,TRBJ1-2,TRBV19,ASSRLGATNNINYGYT
NA,TRBJ1-1,TRBV6-5,ASSLRLTRRNTEAF
TRBD1,TRBJ2-7,TRBV6-5,ASSRPGQGGEQY
NA,TRBJ2-7,TRBV5-6,ASSVSSSYSDEQY
TRBD2,TRBJ2-2,TRBV7-8,ASVTAGGFTGELF
NA,TRBJ2-2,TRBV7-6,ASSSYAGTGELF
TRBD2,TRBJ2-1,TRBV6-5,ASSYGLAGGNEQF
TRBD2,TRBJ2-1,TRBV28,ASSLEASGSYEQF
TRBD2,TRBJ2-3,TRBV20-1,SPQTSGRTDTQY
NA,TRBJ2-1,TRBV7-9,ASSLYRNEQF
TRBD2,TRBJ2-1,TRBV2,ASTSGGAQIGNEQF
NA,TRBJ1-4,TRBV9,ASSAPEAGSEELF
NA,TRBJ2-5,TRBV29-1,SVGRSQETQY
NA,TRBJ2-4,TRBV10-3,AIRGGDIQY
NA,TRBJ2-7,TRBV20-1,SARVRASYAQY
TRBD2,TRBJ2-1,TRBV11-2,ASSSDAGGHNEQF
NA,TRBJ2-5,TRBV7-9,ASSAHRALGETQY
TRBD2,TRBJ2-1,TRBV5-1,ASTRTSAYNEQL
TRBD1,TRBJ1-2,TRBV29-1,SVWTGFGYT
NA,TRBJ2-1,TRBV7-2,ASSLWPREWSRVDNEQF
NA,TRBJ1-2,TRBV25-1,ASSDTTAHGYT
TRBD1,TRBJ2-1,TRBV29-1,SVKTGCNEQF
NA,TRBJ1-5,TRBV19,ASSIGGARNQPQH
TRBD1,TRBJ2-2,TRBV5-1,ASSLAGPQGAGVLS
TRBD2,TRBJ2-3,TRBV6-4,ASSETLAGTDTQY
TRBD2,TRBJ2-7,TRBV5-1,ASSPGLAGNPHSYEQY
NA,TRBJ1-6,TRBV6-5,ASSWDGLGAPLH
NA,TRBJ2-6,TRBV20-1,SAADQGPGANVLT
NA,TRBJ2-1,TRBV7-9,ASSLGANYNEQF
TRBD1,TRBJ1-2,TRBV5-1,ASSLSHRGAYGYT
NA,TRBJ2-3,TRBV9,ASSVDLAKGSTDTRY
NA,TRBJ2-2,TRBV6-5,ASKIGTTGTTGELF
NA,TRBJ1-4,TRBV5-4,ASSSNGRKGEKLF
TRBD1,TRBJ1-5,TRBV7-9,ASSLSRPDRHNQPQH
NA,TRBJ2-2,TRBV28,ASSLYTAYTGELF
TRBD1,TRBJ2-2,TRBV24-1,ATSGGTGGSGDTGELF